The source of this TCR beta chain is a study of tumor-infiltrating lymphocytes in primary liver carcinoma. Turning to the study itself: Roughly 3.5 to 7.13 million productive TCRbeta reads came from each sample, comparable across tissue types. Overall study findings and caveats: Tumor samples exhibited a significantly greater top-250-clone fraction than blood samples (p = 0.039).

The investigators made TCR beta cDNA from 500 ng total RNA, using a constant-region primer. Slightly modified ARM-PCR served as the procedure for the TCR beta libraries. These libraries came from three rounds of nested multiplex PCR. A C-beta reverse primer and TRBV1-TRBV30 forward primers served in each of the first two PCR rounds, at ten to eleven cycles apiece. TCRdb independently ran MiXCR on the multiplex PCR reads; one entry per CDR3 protein. Found here are about 330,000 distinct CDR3 sequences, about 61% of them singletons; the top ten hold about 6.3%. With regard to this clonotype: Its cognate antigen is unknown. This may be a read error: a much more frequent sequence differs by one nucleotide.

Germline DNA was also extracted, and blood RNA derived from unsorted whole blood. Enrolled patients were chronically infected with HBV and treatment-naive. CDR1 and CDR2 from the germline V gene are SQVTM and ANQGSEA. The V and J ends lost 7 bases and 5 bases respectively, with 17 bases between them. CDR3 length equals 13 residues. The J gene is TRBJ1-1, the V gene TRBV29-1, with D possibly being TRBD1 (6 bases). The material sequenced was peripheral blood. This sequence was found in a man in his forties with primary liver carcinoma and hepatitis B virus infection. The CDR3 nucleotides read TGCAGCGCTGCAACAGGGAGAAGGACTGAAGCTTTCTTT. Translation gives CSAATGRRTEAFF.